The 27 T cell receptor beta chains below come from one sample, sequenced in a study of blood T cell repertoires in COVID-19. Measured with immunoSEQ multiplex PCR; TCRdb has only the in-frame clones, and not every one. The sample lists about 220,000 clones, 65% to 85% seen once, with about 2.4% in the top ten. Sequences were obtained from peripheral blood. The receptors stem from a woman aged 55-69 years with acute or convalescent COVID-19.

The chain uses TRBV5-6 and TRBJ1-2; TRBD1 might be the D (5 bases). CDR1 is SGHDT, CDR2 YYEEEE, per germline. The CDR3 is made up of 12 amino acids. V was cut by 6 bases and J by 6 bases, with 12 bases left in between. For the CDR3, the DNA is TGTGCCAGCATGAGGGGAGGGAATGGCTACACCTTC. As protein: CASMRGGNGYTF. Combining the CDR3 with reference TRBV5-6 and TRBJ1-2 gives the whole variable domain DAGVTQSPTHLIKTRGQQVTLRCSPKSGHDTVSWYQQALGQGPQFIFQYYEEEERQRGNFPDRFSGHQFPNYSSELNVNALLLGDSALYLCASMRGGNGYTFGSGTRLTVV.

V gene TRBV10-3 combines with J gene TRBJ1-1, with D perhaps TRBD1 (6 bases). The CDR3 is made up of 14 amino acids. Germline CDR1 is ENHRY and CDR2 is SYGVKD. With 8 bases removed from V and 5 bases from J, the gap between germline ends came to 18 bases. The CDR3 coding sequence is TGTGCCATCCAGGAAAAACAGGGTGGAACTGAAGCTTTCTTT. Protein: CAIQEKQGGTEAFF.

CDR3 loop: CSVNTPGTGRLYTF. CDR3 coding DNA: TGCAGCGTAAACACCCCCGGGACAGGGCGCTTATACACCTTC. V is TRBV29-1 and J is TRBJ1-2, with TRBD1 matching 9 bases. Unmatched junction bases numbered 16, after V lost 6 bases and J lost 11 bases. Germline V gene lookup returns CDR1 SQVTM and CDR2 ANQGSEA. This CDR3 has 14 amino acids.

The chain carries TRBV18 and TRBJ1-1; D perhaps matches TRBD1 (5 bases). The V end lost 0 bases, the J end lost 4 bases, and 15 bases lay between the germline ends. This CDR3 has 16 residues. From germline, CDR1 is KGHSH and CDR2 LQKENI. Here the CDR3 DNA reads TGTGCCAGCTCACCACCTCATGGGGCAGGGCTCACTGAAGCTTTCTTT. Translation: CASSPPHGAGLTEAFF.

The rearrangement links TRBV27 to TRBJ1-4, with 7 bases that match TRBD1. Losses at the gene ends were 10 bases for V and 6 bases for J; bases not matched to a gene: 5. Germline V gives CDR1 MNHEY, CDR2 SMNVEV (reference sequence). The CDR3 runs to 12 residues. CDR3 in DNA: TGTGCCACCTCGACAGGGTATGAAAAACTGTTTTTT. This gives the protein CATSTGYEKLFF.

This sequence joins TRBV7-2 and TRBJ1-6, with D tentatively TRBD1 (5 bases). The CDR3 consists of 13 residues. V shed 3 bases and J shed 9 bases, with 9 bases lying between them. The germline V gene has CDR1 SGHTA and CDR2 FQGNSA. The CDR3 DNA is TGTGCCAGCAGCTTCGGCGGGACTTCACCCCTCCACTTT. Amino acid sequence: CASSFGGTSPLHF.

This chain links TRBV7-2 with TRBJ2-1, with D maybe TRBD2 (6 bases). The length of the CDR3 is 16 residues. Trimming took off 5 bases at V and 4 bases at J, with 18 bases between the two ends. Germline-derived CDR1 and CDR2 are SGHTA and FQGNSA. The CDR3 DNA is TGTGCCAGCAGCCCCCCGAACGGGGGATTTTACAATGAGCAGTTCTTC. Residues: CASSPPNGGFYNEQFF.

This chain connects TRBV18 to TRBJ2-1; 11 bases are a match to TRBD1. Germline-derived CDR1 and CDR2 are KGHSH and LQKENI. J gave up 9 bases and V 3 bases, and 7 bases lay outside the gene matches. The CDR3 consists of 15 residues. CDR3 protein: CASSPGTGGFGEQFF. Here the CDR3 DNA reads TGTGCCAGCTCACCTGGGACAGGGGGGTTTGGTGAGCAGTTCTTC.

The chain employs TRBV28 and TRBJ2-7; the match to TRBD1 covers 7 bases. The CDR3 runs to 15 residues. Germline values: CDR1 MDHEN, CDR2 SYDVKM. Germline trimming cut 7 bases from V and 4 bases from J; bases unmatched to any gene: 13. CDR3 sequence (DNA): TGTGCCAGCACCCGACTCGCAGGGGGTCAATACGAGCAGTACTTC. Its translation is CASTRLAGGQYEQYF. The full variable domain, rest sourced from reference TRBV28 and TRBJ2-7, is DVKVTQSSRYLVKRTGEKVFLECVQDMDHENMFWYRQDPGLGLRLIYFSYDVKMKEKGDIPEGYSVSREKKERFSLILESASTNQTSMYLCASTRLAGGQYEQYFGPGTRLTVT.

Here the CDR3 reads CAWSVRRGSGNTIYF. CDR3 in DNA: TGTGCCTGGAGTGTACGTCGGGGGTCTGGAAACACCATATATTTT. The V call is TRBV30, the J call TRBJ1-3; D is perhaps TRBD1 (5 bases). Germline CDR1 is GTSNPN and CDR2 is SVGIG (reference sequence). Between the trimmed V and J ends, which lost 0 bases and 1 base, there was a span of 10 bases. CDR3 size: 15 residues.

The chain has TRBV11-2 and TRBJ1-1; no reliable D call. The V end lost 5 bases, the J end lost 11 bases, and 15 bases lay between the germline ends. The CDR3 extends over 12 amino acids. From germline, CDR1 is SGHAT and CDR2 FQNNGV. The CDR3: CASSPTQVKAFF. Written as DNA, the CDR3 is TGTGCCAGCAGCCCTACCCAGGTCAAGGCTTTCTTT.

The chain is built from TRBV15 and TRBJ1-2, with D tentatively TRBD1 (6 bases). Trimming cost V 4 bases and J 4 bases, with 28 bases left between them. This CDR3 comprises 19 residues. Germline-derived CDR1 and CDR2 are LNHNV and YYDKDF (reference sequence). The CDR3 sequence is CATSKRGTRDRINGYGYTF. DNA of the CDR3: TGTGCCACCAGCAAAAGGGGGACCCGGGACCGGATAAACGGCTATGGCTACACCTTC.

The genes are TRBV7-9 and TRBJ2-2; 7 positions match TRBD2. The trim removed 3 bases at V and 4 bases at J, leaving 2 bases unmatched. Germline V gives CDR1 SEHNR, CDR2 FQNEAQ (reference sequence). The CDR3 consists of 14 residues. The CDR3 protein is CASSFSGGTGELFF. Written as DNA, the CDR3 is TGTGCCAGCAGCTTCTCGGGGGGCACCGGGGAGCTGTTTTTT.

The gene calls are TRBV4-1 and TRBJ2-3; 11 bases are a match to TRBD2. Trimming took 4 bases from V and 1 from J; bases not matched to a gene: 7. Germline V gene data show CDR1 as MGHRA and CDR2 as YSYEKL. This CDR3 is 17 amino acids long. This chain's CDR3 is CASSPTSGGRGTDTQYF. The CDR3 DNA sequence: TGCGCCAGCAGCCCCACTAGCGGGGGCCGGGGCACAGATACGCAGTATTTT.

This chain connects TRBV3-1 (or the pseudogene TRBV3-2) to TRBJ2-2; D is unclear. The V and J ends lost 6 bases and 4 bases respectively, with 9 bases between them. The CDR3 is made up of 13 amino acids. Germline CDR1 LGHDT, CDR2 YNNKEL (reference sequence). The chain's CDR3 is CASRETGTGELFF. The CDR3, as DNA: TGTGCCAGCAGAGAGACGGGCACCGGGGAGCTGTTTTTT.

V and J are TRBV5-6 and TRBJ1-2, with D hard to call. V dropped 2 bases and J dropped 4 bases, with 15 bases sitting between them. Germline V CDR1 and CDR2: SGHDT, YYEEEE. The CDR3 has 15 amino acids. The DNA for the CDR3 is TGTGCCAGCAGCTTCTTCTTGTTTCCTCTCTATGGCTACACCTTC. This sequence encodes CASSFFLFPLYGYTF. Based on the CDR3 plus reference TRBV5-6 and TRBJ1-2, the full variable domain is DAGVTQSPTHLIKTRGQQVTLRCSPKSGHDTVSWYQQALGQGPQFIFQYYEEEERQRGNFPDRFSGHQFPNYSSELNVNALLLGDSALYLCASSFFLFPLYGYTFGSGTRLTVV.

The chain combines TRBV5-6 with TRBJ2-3, with TRBD1 identical over 11 bases. Per germline, CDR1 SGHDT and CDR2 YYEEEE. The J segment lost 2 bases and the V segment lost 4 bases, leaving 9 bases of the junction unmatched. The CDR3 length is 17 residues. The CDR3 nucleotides read TGTGCCAGCAGCCCACTCCAGGGACAGGGGGACACAGATACGCAGTATTTT. Translating gives CASSPLQGQGDTDTQYF. The full variable domain, in which reference TRBV5-6 and TRBJ2-3 provide the parts outside the CDR3, is DAGVTQSPTHLIKTRGQQVTLRCSPKSGHDTVSWYQQALGQGPQFIFQYYEEEERQRGNFPDRFSGHQFPNYSSELNVNALLLGDSALYLCASSPLQGQGDTDTQYFGPGTRLTVL.

This chain joins TRBV5-6 and TRBJ2-7; 7 bases agree with TRBD2. Trimming took 2 bases from V and 1 from J; bases not matched to a gene: 3. The CDR3 contains 14 residues. Germline V gene sequence: CDR1 SGHDT, CDR2 YYEEEE. For the CDR3, the DNA is TGTGCCAGCAGCTTACCGGGGGGTTCCTACGAGCAGTACTTC. Protein product: CASSLPGGSYEQYF. The variable domain in full, completed from reference TRBV5-6 and TRBJ2-7, reads DAGVTQSPTHLIKTRGQQVTLRCSPKSGHDTVSWYQQALGQGPQFIFQYYEEEERQRGNFPDRFSGHQFPNYSSELNVNALLLGDSALYLCASSLPGGSYEQYFGPGTRLTVT.

The chain is built from TRBV2 and TRBJ1-6, with 7 bases aligning to TRBD1. After removal of 6 bases from V and 9 bases from J, the junction contained 8 bases not matched to a gene. Germline loops: CDR1 SNHLY, CDR2 FYNNEI. CDR3 size: 14 residues. The CDR3 loop reads CASRTTGMASPLHF. CDR3 sequence (DNA): TGTGCCAGCAGGACGACAGGGATGGCTTCACCCCTCCACTTT.

V usage is TRBV5-1 and J usage is TRBJ1-1, with 8 bases matching TRBD1. The germline V gene encodes CDR1 SGHRS and CDR2 YFSETQ. J gave up 0 bases and V 4 bases, and 5 bases lay outside the gene matches. The CDR3 has 15 residues. CDR3 protein: CASSETGVVNTEAFF. CDR3 sequence (DNA): TGCGCCAGCAGCGAGACAGGGGTGGTGAACACTGAAGCTTTCTTT.

This clone appeared a single time. The V call is TRBV15, the J call TRBJ1-4; 8 positions agree with TRBD1. CDR1 and CDR2 from the germline V gene are LNHNV and YYDKDF (reference sequence). V shed 5 bases, J shed 9 bases, and the junction held 11 bases outside the gene matches. The CDR3 extends over 15 amino acids. The CDR3 DNA sequence: TGTGCCACCAGCCCTGAAGCAGGGGGCTGGAAAAAACTGTTTTTT. Translation: CATSPEAGGWKKLFF.

The genes are TRBV28 and TRBJ2-3, with 13 bases that match TRBD2. This CDR3 region has 18 residues. Germline V lookup: CDR1 MDHEN, CDR2 SYDVKM. J was trimmed by 0 bases and V by 5 bases; bases with no gene match: 8. CDR3 in amino acids: CASSLRLAGGSSTDTQYF. The DNA for the CDR3 is TGTGCCAGCAGTCTAAGACTAGCGGGGGGATCTAGCACAGATACGCAGTATTTT.

The chain combines TRBV7-9 with TRBJ1-1; 12 nucleotides match TRBD1. CDR3 size: 13 residues. CDR1 is SEHNR and CDR2 is FQNEAQ in the germline V gene (reference sequence). V was clipped by 8 bases and J by 5 bases; unmatched bases: 3. DNA for the CDR3: TGTGCCAGCGGGACAGGGGGCAGGACTGAAGCTTTCTTT. Its translation is CASGTGGRTEAFF.

Comment on this clone: Other DNA sequences within the sample encode an identical CDR3. This rearrangement joins TRBV2 to TRBJ1-4; D is uncertain. The V gene lost 1 base and the J gene lost 6 bases, with 15 bases spanning the gap. Germline V gives CDR1 SNHLY, CDR2 FYNNEI. There are 16 residues in the CDR3. CDR3 sequence reads: CASSEDRVGRDEKLFF. DNA for the CDR3: TGTGCCAGCAGTGAAGATAGGGTAGGGAGGGATGAAAAACTGTTTTTT.

This rearrangement joins TRBV6-5 to TRBJ2-7; 8 bases are shared with TRBD1. Trimming at V came to 10 bases and at J to 1 base, leaving 3 bases not matched to a gene. Germline V gene data show CDR1 as MNHEY and CDR2 as SVGAGI. The CDR3 loop spans 12 amino acids. CDR3 protein: CATDRGSYEQYF. The CDR3 nucleotides are TGTGCCACTGACAGGGGTTCCTACGAGCAGTACTTC.

The chain employs TRBV18 and TRBJ1-6, with 9 bases that match TRBD1. With 1 base clipped from V and 8 bases from J, the junction kept 3 bases outside the gene matches. Germline CDR1 reads KGHSH; CDR2 reads LQKENI. The CDR3 loop spans 15 amino acids. CDR3 sequence reads: CASSPQGQGDSPLHF. For the CDR3, the DNA is TGTGCCAGCTCACCACAGGGACAGGGTGATTCACCCCTCCACTTT. Using reference TRBV18 and TRBJ1-6 for the parts outside the CDR3, the full variable domain is NAGVMQNPRHLVRRRGQEARLRCSPMKGHSHVYWYRQLPEEGLKFMVYLQKENIIDESGMPKERFSAEFPKEGPSILRIQQVVRGDSAAYFCASSPQGQGDSPLHFGNGTRLTVT.

The chain combines TRBV6-5 with TRBJ1-1; maybe TRBD1 (6 bases). CDR1 and CDR2 from the germline V gene are MNHEY and SVGAGI. Trimming took off 3 bases at V and 5 bases at J, with 10 bases between the two ends. CDR3 length: 13 residues. CDR3 region: CASSYGGQTEAFF. DNA of the CDR3: TGTGCCAGCAGTTATGGGGGCCAGACTGAAGCTTTCTTT.